This TCR beta chain emerged from a study of identical twins. Regarding the study as a whole: Models underpredicted monozygotic twin sharing of out-of-frame TCR alpha. Beta clonotypes that were abundant in cord blood contained fewer insertions, a pattern absent from memory repertoires.

This clonotype was counted only a few times. Its antigen is unknown. TCRdb reprocessed the 5' RACE reads with MiXCR, giving one entry per CDR3 protein. Of roughly 250,000 distinct CDR3 sequences detected, approximately 8% appear once; the ten largest clones hold less than 6.5%. V trimming: 3 bases; J trimming: 4 bases; junction bases outside the gene matches: 8. The CDR3 is 14 residues long. The germline gives CDR1 DFQATT, CDR2 SNEGSKA (reference sequence). This sample was shared with a second study, whose subject was yellow fever vaccine responses in identical twins. That source reports: As reported, the vaccine T cell response of twins seemed partly convergent and partly personalized.

The receptor was isolated from a woman between 18 and 29 years old in good health. The genes are TRBV20-1 and TRBJ2-5; TRBD2 matches at 7 bases. The specimen was CD8+ T cells sorted from blood. The CDR3 DNA reads TGCAGTGCTAGTTCCGGGACTAACCTAGAGACCCAGTACTTC. Encoded protein: CSASSGTNLETQYF.